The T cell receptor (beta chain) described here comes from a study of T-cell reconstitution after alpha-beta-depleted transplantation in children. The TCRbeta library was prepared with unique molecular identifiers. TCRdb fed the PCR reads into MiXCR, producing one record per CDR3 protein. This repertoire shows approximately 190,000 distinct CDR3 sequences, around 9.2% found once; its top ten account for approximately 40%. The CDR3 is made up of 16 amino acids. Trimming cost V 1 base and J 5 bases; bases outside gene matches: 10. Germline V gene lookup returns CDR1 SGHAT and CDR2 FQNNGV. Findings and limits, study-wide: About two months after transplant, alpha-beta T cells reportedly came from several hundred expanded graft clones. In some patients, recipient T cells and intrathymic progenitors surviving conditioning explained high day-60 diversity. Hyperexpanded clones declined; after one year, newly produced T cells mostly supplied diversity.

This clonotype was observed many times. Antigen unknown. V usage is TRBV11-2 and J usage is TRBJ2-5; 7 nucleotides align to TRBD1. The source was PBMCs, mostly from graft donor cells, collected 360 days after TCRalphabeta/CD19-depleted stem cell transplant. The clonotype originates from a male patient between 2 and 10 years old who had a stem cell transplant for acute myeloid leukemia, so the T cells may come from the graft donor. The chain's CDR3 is CASSLGATGTRETQYF. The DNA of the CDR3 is TGTGCCAGCAGCTTAGGGGCGACAGGGACGAGGGAGACCCAGTACTTC.